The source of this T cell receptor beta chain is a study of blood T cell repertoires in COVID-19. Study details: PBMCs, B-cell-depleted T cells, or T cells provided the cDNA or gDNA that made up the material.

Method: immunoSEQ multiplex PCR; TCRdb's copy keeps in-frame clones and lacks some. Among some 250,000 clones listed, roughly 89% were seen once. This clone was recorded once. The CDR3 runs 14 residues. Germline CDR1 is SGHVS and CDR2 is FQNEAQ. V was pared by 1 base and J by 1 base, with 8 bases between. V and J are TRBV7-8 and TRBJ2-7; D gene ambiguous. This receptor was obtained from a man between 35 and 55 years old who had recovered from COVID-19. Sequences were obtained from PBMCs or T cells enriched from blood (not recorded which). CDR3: CASSLDSFSYEQYF. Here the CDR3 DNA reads TGTGCCAGCAGCTTAGACAGCTTTTCCTACGAGCAGTACTTC.